The 28 T cell receptor beta chains given below trace back to one sample, sequenced in a study of radiation and T cells in renal cell carcinoma. Time point in this sample: blood 4 weeks post-SBRT, at nephrectomy. Treatment: 15 Gy SBRT to primary tumor, nephrectomy 4 weeks later. TCRdb's table, derived via immunoSEQ multiplex PCR, lists solely in-frame clones and lacks some. There are over 90,000 clones in the sample; 84% occur only once, and roughly 7.6% lies in the top ten. The sample here was blood, taken from a patient whose treatment included radiotherapy and nephrectomy. The receptors stem from a man in his sixties with renal cell carcinoma.

The rearrangement links TRBV9 to TRBJ2-5; D call uncertain. There are 16 residues in the CDR3. Germline lookup yields CDR1 SGDLS and CDR2 YYNGEE. The V end was cut by 4 bases, the J end by 5 bases, with 21 bases between. The DNA for the CDR3 is TGTGCCAGCAGCCTAGGACCGACCTCGTCCTCCGAGACCCAGTACTTC. The encoded protein is CASSLGPTSSSETQYF.

V is TRBV7-2 and J is TRBJ2-7, with 9 bases aligning to TRBD2. The V gene's germline CDR1 is SGHTA and CDR2 FQGNSA. Losses at the gene ends were 0 bases for V and 1 base for J; bases not matched to a gene: 1. There are 15 residues in the CDR3. CDR3 residues: CASSLALAGSYEQYF. The CDR3 region has the DNA TGTGCCAGCAGCTTAGCCCTAGCGGGATCCTACGAGCAGTACTTC. Variable domain in full (rest from reference TRBV7-2 and TRBJ2-7): GAGVSQSPSNKVTEKGKDVELRCDPISGHTALYWYRQSLGQGLEFLIYFQGNSAPDKSGLPSDRFSAERTGGSVSTLTIQRTQQEDSAVYLCASSLALAGSYEQYFGPGTRLTVT.

The table lists this clone with a few counts. V is TRBV4-1 and J is TRBJ2-3, with 12 bases that match TRBD2. The CDR3 extends over 19 amino acids. Germline V gene lookup returns CDR1 MGHRA and CDR2 YSYEKL. Trimming removed 6 bases from V and 0 bases from J; junction bases left unmatched: 13. CDR3 loop: CASRPGLAGFVSSTDTQYF. CDR3 in DNA: TGCGCCAGCAGACCGGGACTAGCGGGTTTCGTATCTAGCACAGATACGCAGTATTTT.

The chain couples TRBV28 to TRBJ2-7; no firm D call. The CDR3 covers 15 residues. Germline values: CDR1 MDHEN, CDR2 SYDVKM. Trimming shortened V by 4 bases and J by 1 base, and 14 bases separated the two germline ends. The CDR3 region has the DNA TGTGCCAGCAGTTACGCCATCGGTTTATCCTACGAGCAGTACTTC. Its protein product is CASSYAIGLSYEQYF.

The chain links TRBV6-6 to TRBJ1-4, with 7 bases that match TRBD1. Germline CDR1 is MNHNY and CDR2 is SVGAGI (reference sequence). CDR3 length equals 15 residues. V shed 2 bases, J shed 6 bases, and the junction held 6 bases outside the gene matches. CDR3 DNA sequence: TGTGCCAGCAGTTACGGAGGGGGCGAAGATGAAAAACTGTTTTTT. Protein product: CASSYGGGEDEKLFF.

This chain connects TRBV7-9 to TRBJ2-7; TRBD2 is a possible D gene (6 bases). The CDR3 spans 11 residues. Trimming took off 0 bases at V and 10 bases at J, with 7 bases between the two ends. Germline CDR1 and CDR2: SEHNR and FQNEAQ (reference sequence). CDR3 DNA sequence: TGTGCCAGCAGCTTAGCGCGGGAACAGTACTTC. The encoded protein is CASSLAREQYF.

This sequence joins TRBV12-5 and TRBJ2-5; 8 bases agree with TRBD2. Germline lookup yields CDR1 LGHNT and CDR2 FRNRAP. Unmatched junction bases numbered 8, after V lost 7 bases and J lost 4 bases. The CDR3 totals 14 residues. In DNA form, the CDR3 reads TGTGCTAGTGCCGGCGGGACTAGGGTAGAGACCCAGTACTTC. The encoded protein is CASAGGTRVETQYF.

This chain links TRBV4-1 with TRBJ2-1, with 11 bases that match TRBD2. V lost 0 bases to trimming and J lost 4 bases; unmatched junction nucleotides: 5. There are 17 residues in the CDR3. Looked up from germline, CDR1 is MGHRA and CDR2 is YSYEKL. The CDR3 DNA is TGCGCCAGCAGCCAAGATCACGGGACTAGCGGATACAATGAGCAGTTCTTC. Its protein product is CASSQDHGTSGYNEQFF.

The rearrangement joins TRBV7-2 to TRBJ2-5; 11 positions agree with TRBD2. V trimming: 4 bases; J trimming: 5 bases; junction bases outside the gene matches: 9. Germline CDR1 reads SGHTA; CDR2 reads FQGNSA. The CDR3 extends over 16 amino acids. CDR3 coding DNA: TGTGCCAGCAGCTCGCCTCTAGCGGGAGGCTATGAGACCCAGTACTTC. Translated, it gives CASSSPLAGGYETQYF.

The chain uses TRBV18 and TRBJ2-1; tentative D call: TRBD2 (5 bases). From germline, CDR1 is KGHSH and CDR2 LQKENI. The V and J ends lost 3 bases and 6 bases respectively, with 12 bases between them. This CDR3 comprises 14 residues. Here the CDR3 reads CASSPPWERNEQFF. The CDR3 region has the DNA TGTGCCAGCTCACCTCCCTGGGAGCGCAATGAGCAGTTCTTC.

In this sample, this clone turned up many times. The gene calls are TRBV11-2 and TRBJ2-7; possibly TRBD2 for D (6 bases). Germline values: CDR1 SGHAT, CDR2 FQNNGV. The CDR3 has 15 amino acids. Trimming cost V 5 bases and J 5 bases, with 19 bases left between them. The CDR3 spells CASSPLRGGLNEQYF. The CDR3 DNA reads as TGTGCCAGCAGCCCCTTGCGGGGAGGACTAAACGAGCAGTACTTC. Using reference TRBV11-2 and TRBJ2-7 for the parts outside the CDR3, the full variable domain is EAGVAQSPRYKIIEKRQSVAFWCNPISGHATLYWYQQILGQGPKLLIQFQNNGVVDDSQLPKDRFSAERLKGVDSTLKIQPAKLEDSAVYLCASSPLRGGLNEQYFGPGTRLTVT.

J is TRBJ2-5 and V is TRBV6-6, with 9 bases identical to TRBD2. TRBJ2-7 explains the end of the DNA better; the J call may be wrong. The CDR3 is 14 amino acids. The germline V gene has CDR1 MNHNY and CDR2 SVGAGI (reference sequence). CDR3 sequence (DNA): TGTGCCACGGGGGGACTAGCAACTATCTACGAGCAGTACTTC. This sequence encodes CATGGLATIYEQYF.

The CDR3 sequence is CASSPGLAVDEQFF. Here the CDR3 DNA reads TGCGCCAGCAGCCCCGGACTGGCGGTCGATGAGCAGTTCTTC. The chain combines TRBV5-1 with TRBJ2-1; TRBD2 might be the D (5 bases). The V end lost 4 bases, the J end lost 8 bases, and 16 bases lay between the germline ends. The CDR3 covers 14 residues. Germline loops: CDR1 SGHRS, CDR2 YFSETQ.

The genes are TRBV9 and TRBJ2-7; 10 bases agree with TRBD2. V was clipped by 3 bases and J by 2 bases; unmatched bases: 5. Germline V lookup: CDR1 SGDLS, CDR2 YYNGEE. This CDR3 has 15 amino acids. In DNA form, the CDR3 reads TGTGCCAGCAGCGCGACTAGCGGGTGGACCTACGAGCAGTACTTC. This codes for CASSATSGWTYEQYF.

V gene TRBV7-9 combines with J gene TRBJ2-5; TRBD2 might be the D (6 bases). CDR1 and CDR2 (germline): SEHNR, FQNEAQ (reference sequence). CDR3 size: 18 residues. Trimming shortened V by 2 bases and J by 0 bases, and 19 bases separated the two germline ends. The CDR3 loop is CASSLIHLSGSYQETQYF. DNA for the CDR3: TGTGCCAGCAGCTTAATCCACCTTAGCGGCTCGTACCAAGAGACCCAGTACTTC.

This clone occurred a few times. This likely traces to a read error, being one base from a far larger clone. CDR3 sequence: CASSQGGSRYGYTF. The CDR3 region has the DNA TGTGCCAGCAGCCAGGGGGGAAGTCGCTATGGCTACACCTTC. The rearrangement uses TRBV4-2 and TRBJ1-2, with D maybe TRBD1 (5 bases). The CDR3 consists of 14 residues. CDR1 is LGHNA, CDR2 YNFKEQ, per germline. Trimming cost V 3 bases and J 4 bases, with 12 bases left between them.

The chain couples TRBV5-8 to TRBJ2-3; 9 bases match TRBD2. Germline V gives CDR1 SGHTS, CDR2 YDEGEE. This CDR3 comprises 16 residues. V lost 1 base to trimming and J lost 4 bases; unmatched junction nucleotides: 7. The CDR3 protein is CASSLNIAGAADTQYF. CDR3 DNA: TGTGCCAGCAGCTTGAATATAGCGGGAGCGGCAGATACGCAGTATTTT.

The chain uses TRBV28 and TRBJ2-5, with 7 bases that match TRBD1. The CDR3 runs to 15 residues. Germline assignment: CDR1 MDHEN and CDR2 SYDVKM. Trimming took 7 bases from V and 5 from J; bases not matched to a gene: 13. The CDR3 sequence: CASMGAGGYSETQYF. The CDR3 DNA sequence: TGTGCCAGCATGGGGGCAGGGGGTTATTCGGAGACCCAGTACTTC.

This rearrangement joins TRBV5-1 to TRBJ1-5, with D perhaps matching TRBD1 (5 bases). CDR1 and CDR2 (germline): SGHRS, YFSETQ. The CDR3 is 15 residues long. Trimming removed 0 bases from V and 3 bases from J, with 10 bases in between. As DNA, the CDR3 is TGCGCCAGCAGCTTGGGGGGCGACCCCAATCAGCCCCAGCATTTT. Translation gives CASSLGGDPNQPQHF.

This clone was detected a few times. The V and J genes are TRBV4-1 and TRBJ1-5; unclear D gene. CDR1 and CDR2 (germline): MGHRA, YSYEKL. V gave up 3 bases and J gave up 4 bases, with 7 bases separating them. The CDR3 extends over 13 amino acids. CDR3 loop: CASSQSRNQPQHF. The DNA of the CDR3 is TGCGCCAGCAGCCAGTCTCGGAATCAGCCCCAGCATTTT.

The rearrangement joins TRBV5-1 to TRBJ2-5; 7 bases are shared with TRBD2. This CDR3 is built from 16 residues. Germline V lookup: CDR1 SGHRS, CDR2 YFSETQ. J was trimmed by 13 bases and V by 4 bases; bases with no gene match: 22. CDR3: CASSLKNPPASGPPYF. The CDR3 DNA reads as TGCGCCAGCAGCCTAAAAAATCCTCCGGCTAGCGGTCCTCCGTACTTC. Variable domain in full (rest from reference TRBV5-1 and TRBJ2-5): KAGVTQTPRYLIKTRGQQVTLSCSPISGHRSVSWYQQTPGQGLQFLFEYFSETQRNKGNFPGRFSGRQFSNSRSEMNVSTLELGDSALYLCASSLKNPPASGPPYFGPGTRLLVL.

In this sample, this clone turned up once. The gene calls are TRBV19 and TRBJ1-4, with a tentative D call TRBD1 (5 bases). Germline V gene sequence: CDR1 LNHDA, CDR2 SQIVND (reference sequence). CDR3 length equals 14 residues. Trimming removed 4 bases from V and 7 bases from J, with 13 bases in between. In DNA, the CDR3 is TGTGCCAGTAGTACGCCGGGACTAGGTGAAAAACTGTTTTTT. Amino acid sequence: CASSTPGLGEKLFF.

The DNA for the CDR3 is TGTGCCAGCAGTTCCGAGGGCTTGGGCTATGGCTACACCTTC. This sequence encodes CASSSEGLGYGYTF. The chain recombines TRBV28 with TRBJ1-2; no clear D. The CDR3 contains 14 residues. The germline V and J ends were trimmed by 4 bases and 4 bases, with 13 bases remaining between them. CDR1 is MDHEN and CDR2 is SYDVKM in the germline V gene.

This clone was recorded a few times. The chain uses TRBV12-5 and TRBJ1-3, with D perhaps matching TRBD1 (5 bases). The length of the CDR3 is 15 residues. Trimming pared 3 bases from V and 0 bases from J, leaving 9 bases between. CDR1 is LGHNT and CDR2 is FRNRAP in the germline V gene. This CDR3 reads CASGFTGGSGNTIYF. CDR3 sequence (DNA): TGTGCTAGTGGTTTTACAGGAGGCTCTGGAAACACCATATATTTT.

CDR3 loop: CASSFSLVGGQTYEQYF. In DNA form, the CDR3 reads TGTGCCAGCAGCTTTAGTCTTGTGGGAGGACAGACCTACGAGCAGTACTTC. The rearrangement uses TRBV11-2 and TRBJ2-7, with D perhaps being TRBD1 or TRBD2 (6 bases each). Germline loops: CDR1 SGHAT, CDR2 FQNNGV. The V and J ends lost 3 bases and 2 bases respectively, with 20 bases between them. The CDR3 totals 17 residues.

The chain recombines TRBV4-2 with TRBJ1-2, with TRBD1 matching 8 bases. Trimming at V came to 1 base and at J to 0 bases, leaving 1 base not matched to a gene. CDR3 length equals 15 residues. From germline, CDR1 is LGHNA and CDR2 YNFKEQ. CDR3 loop: CASSQGTGPNYGYTF. The CDR3 DNA follows: TGTGCCAGCAGCCAAGGGACAGGGCCTAACTATGGCTACACCTTC.

The rearrangement uses TRBV5-4 and TRBJ2-3; TRBD1 might be the D (9 bases). CDR1 and CDR2 (germline): SGHNT, YYREEE (reference sequence). V lost 0 bases and J lost 8, with 16 bases in between. This CDR3 region has 15 residues. The CDR3: CASSLEQGAGGTQYF. CDR3 nucleotides: TGTGCCAGCAGCTTGGAACAGGGGGCGGGAGGTACGCAGTATTTT.

The chain joins TRBV19 to TRBJ2-1, with 9 nucleotides matching TRBD2. The CDR3 is 15 residues long. V lost 5 bases to trimming and J lost 9 bases; unmatched junction nucleotides: 11. Looked up from germline, CDR1 is LNHDA and CDR2 is SQIVND (reference sequence). DNA for the CDR3: TGTGCCAGTAGTCCCCAGCAACTAGCGGGCGGTGAGCAGTTCTTC. Translated, it gives CASSPQQLAGGEQFF.